This TCR beta chain was captured by sequencing in a study of T cell responses to AZD1222 COVID-19 vaccine. Measured with immunoSEQ multiplex PCR; TCRdb has only the in-frame clones, and not every one. Of around 140,000 clones in the sample, around 91% were seen once. For this clone: The antigen remains unidentified.

Study results and caveats: The study identified only six AZD1222 recipients as seropositive at baseline.

Second-dose intervals of approximately 4 or approximately 12 weeks were pooled. The germline V gene encodes CDR1 MNHEY and CDR2 SVGEGT. The length of the CDR3 is 13 residues. Trimming shortened V by 2 bases and J by 2 bases, and 6 bases separated the two germline ends. Sample: peripheral blood, taken 28 days after the second AZD1222 dose. The chain joins TRBV6-2 or TRBV6-3 to TRBJ2-5; D gene unclear. This sequence was found in an adult who received the AZD1222 COVID-19 vaccine. CDR3 in DNA: TGTGCCAGCAGTTACGGGGAACAAGAGACCCAGTACTTC. It yields the protein CASSYGEQETQYF.